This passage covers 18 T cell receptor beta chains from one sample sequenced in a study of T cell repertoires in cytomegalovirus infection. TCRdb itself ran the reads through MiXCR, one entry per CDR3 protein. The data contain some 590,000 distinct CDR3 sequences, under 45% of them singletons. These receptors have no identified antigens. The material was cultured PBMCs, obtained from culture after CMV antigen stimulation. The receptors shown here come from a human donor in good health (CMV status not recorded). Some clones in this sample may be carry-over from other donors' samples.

CDR3 amino acids: CASSPGGAELNEKLFF. CDR3 in DNA: TGTGCCAGCAGCCCAGGGGGGGCCGAATTAAATGAAAAACTGTTTTTT. The rearrangement joins TRBV7-9 to TRBJ1-4, with 7 bases aligning to TRBD1. The CDR3 extends over 16 amino acids. With 5 bases clipped from V and 5 bases from J, the junction kept 11 bases outside the gene matches. CDR1 and CDR2 from the germline V gene are SEHNR and FQNEAQ (reference sequence).

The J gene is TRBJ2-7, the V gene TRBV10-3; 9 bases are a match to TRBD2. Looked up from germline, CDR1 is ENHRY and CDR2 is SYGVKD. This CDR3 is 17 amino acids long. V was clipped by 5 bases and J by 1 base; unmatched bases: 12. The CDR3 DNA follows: TGTGCCATCAGTCCACTACTTAGCGGGAGAACGTCCTACGAGCAGTACTTC. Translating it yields CAISPLLSGRTSYEQYF.

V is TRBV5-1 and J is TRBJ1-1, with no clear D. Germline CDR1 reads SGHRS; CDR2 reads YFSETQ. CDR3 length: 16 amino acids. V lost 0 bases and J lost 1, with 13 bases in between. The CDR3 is CASSLAYGGRNTEAFF. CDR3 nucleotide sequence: TGCGCCAGCAGCTTGGCCTATGGAGGGAGGAACACTGAAGCTTTCTTT.

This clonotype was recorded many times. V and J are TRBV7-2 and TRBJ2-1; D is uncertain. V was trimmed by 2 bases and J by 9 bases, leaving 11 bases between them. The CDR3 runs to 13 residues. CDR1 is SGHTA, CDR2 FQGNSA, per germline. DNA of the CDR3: TGTGCCAGCAGCTTAAGTTCGGTCACTGAGCAGTTCTTC. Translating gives CASSLSSVTEQFF.

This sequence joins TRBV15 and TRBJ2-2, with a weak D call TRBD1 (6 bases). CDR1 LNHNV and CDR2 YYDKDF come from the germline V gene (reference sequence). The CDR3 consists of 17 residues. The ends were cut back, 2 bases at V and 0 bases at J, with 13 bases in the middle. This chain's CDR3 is CATSRTNRVSNTGELFF. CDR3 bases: TGTGCCACCAGCAGAACTAACAGGGTCTCGAACACCGGGGAGCTGTTTTTT.

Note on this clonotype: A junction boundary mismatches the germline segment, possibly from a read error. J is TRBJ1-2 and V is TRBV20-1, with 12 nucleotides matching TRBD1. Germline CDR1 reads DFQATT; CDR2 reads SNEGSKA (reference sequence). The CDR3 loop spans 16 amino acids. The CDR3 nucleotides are TGCAGTGCTTCCGGGACAGGGGGCGCCATGGGGAGGGGAAAACTCTTC. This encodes CSASGTGGAMGRGKLF.

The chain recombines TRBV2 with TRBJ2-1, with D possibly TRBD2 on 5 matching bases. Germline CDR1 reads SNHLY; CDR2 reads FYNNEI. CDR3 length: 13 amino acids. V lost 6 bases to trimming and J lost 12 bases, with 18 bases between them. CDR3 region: CASRRTARRRQFF. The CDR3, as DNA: TGTGCCAGCAGGCGGACTGCTCGGCGTCGGCAGTTCTTC.

The CDR3 spells CASSERDRSPQYF. The CDR3 coding sequence is TGTGCCAGCAGTGAGAGGGACAGAAGTCCCCAGTACTTC. The rearrangement joins TRBV6-1 to TRBJ2-7, with 7 bases lining up with TRBD1. Germline V gene sequence: CDR1 MNHNS, CDR2 SASEGT. The CDR3 is 13 amino acids. V shed 3 bases, J shed 10 bases, and the junction held 9 bases outside the gene matches.

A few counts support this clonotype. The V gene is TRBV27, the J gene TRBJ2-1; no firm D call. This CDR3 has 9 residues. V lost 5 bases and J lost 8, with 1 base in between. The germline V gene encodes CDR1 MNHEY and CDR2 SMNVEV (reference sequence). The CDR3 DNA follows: TGTGCCAGCAGTCATGAGCAGTTCTTC. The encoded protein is CASSHEQFF.

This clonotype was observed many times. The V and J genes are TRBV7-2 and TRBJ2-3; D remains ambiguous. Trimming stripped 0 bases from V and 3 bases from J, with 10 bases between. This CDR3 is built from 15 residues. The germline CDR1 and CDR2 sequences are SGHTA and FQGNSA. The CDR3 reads CASSLAVSGTDTQYF. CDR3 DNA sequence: TGTGCCAGCAGCTTAGCTGTTTCTGGGACAGATACGCAGTATTTT.

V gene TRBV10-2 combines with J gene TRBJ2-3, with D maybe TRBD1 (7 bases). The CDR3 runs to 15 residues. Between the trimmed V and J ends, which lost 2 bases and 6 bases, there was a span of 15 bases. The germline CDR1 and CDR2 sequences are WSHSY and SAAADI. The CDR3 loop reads CASSEPSGGWDTQYF. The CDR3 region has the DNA TGCGCCAGCAGTGAGCCATCAGGGGGGTGGGATACGCAGTATTTT.

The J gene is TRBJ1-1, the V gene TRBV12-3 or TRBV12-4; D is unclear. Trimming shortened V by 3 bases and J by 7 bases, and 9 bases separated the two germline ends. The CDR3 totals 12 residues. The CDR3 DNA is TGTGCCAGCAGTTTTGCCGGCAATGAAGCTTTCTTT. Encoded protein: CASSFAGNEAFF.

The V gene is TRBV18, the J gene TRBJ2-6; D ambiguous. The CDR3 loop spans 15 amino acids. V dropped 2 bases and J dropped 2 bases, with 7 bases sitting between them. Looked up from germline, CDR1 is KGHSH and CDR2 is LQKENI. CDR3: CASSPGLTGANVLTF. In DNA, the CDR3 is TGTGCCAGCTCACCAGGGCTCACTGGGGCCAACGTCCTGACTTTC.

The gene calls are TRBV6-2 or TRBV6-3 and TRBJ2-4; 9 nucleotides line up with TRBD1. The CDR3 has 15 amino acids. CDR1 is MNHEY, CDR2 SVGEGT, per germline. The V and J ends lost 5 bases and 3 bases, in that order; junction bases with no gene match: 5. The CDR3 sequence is CASSRTGGSKNIQYF. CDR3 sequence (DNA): TGTGCCAGCAGTCGCACAGGGGGCAGCAAAAACATTCAGTACTTC.

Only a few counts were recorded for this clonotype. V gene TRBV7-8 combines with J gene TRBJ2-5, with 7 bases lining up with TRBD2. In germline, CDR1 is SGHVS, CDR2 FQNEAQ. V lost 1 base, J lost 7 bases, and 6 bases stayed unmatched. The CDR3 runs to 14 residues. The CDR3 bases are TGTGCCAGCAGCTTAGTCCGGGGGGAGGGGACCCAGTACTTC. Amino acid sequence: CASSLVRGEGTQYF.

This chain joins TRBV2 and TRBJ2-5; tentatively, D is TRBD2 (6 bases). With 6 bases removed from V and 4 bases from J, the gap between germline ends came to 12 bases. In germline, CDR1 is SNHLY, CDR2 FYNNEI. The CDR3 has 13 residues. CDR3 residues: CASSRGGTETQYF. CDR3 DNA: TGTGCCAGCAGCCGGGGCGGGACAGAGACCCAGTACTTC.

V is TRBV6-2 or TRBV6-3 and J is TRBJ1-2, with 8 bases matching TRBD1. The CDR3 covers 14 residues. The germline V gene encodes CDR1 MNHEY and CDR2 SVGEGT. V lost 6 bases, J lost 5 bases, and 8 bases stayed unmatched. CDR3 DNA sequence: TGTGCCAGCAGAACGACCGGGACAGGATATGGCTACACCTTC. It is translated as CASRTTGTGYGYTF.

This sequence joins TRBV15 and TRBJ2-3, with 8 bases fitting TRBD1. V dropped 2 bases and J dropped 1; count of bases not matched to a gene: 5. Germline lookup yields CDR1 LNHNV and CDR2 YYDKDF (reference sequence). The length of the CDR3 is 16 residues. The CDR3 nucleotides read TGTGCCACCAGCAGACTTGGACAGGGAGGCACAGATACGCAGTATTTT. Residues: CATSRLGQGGTDTQYF.